These 18 T cell receptor beta chains originate from one sample sequenced in a study of human T cells and chemical hapten exposure. Time point described: patch test 1, 2 weeks after DPC sensitization. Treatment specified: therapeutic diphenylcyclopropenone sensitization with weekly scalp DPC. TCRdb processed the RACE reads anew with MiXCR; each CDR3 protein has one entry. The sample shows about 120,000 distinct CDR3 sequences, 9% to 13% of them seen only once. The sample in question was whole blood, obtained in connection with sensitization to the hapten diphenylcyclopropenone (DPC). Every receptor here comes from a woman aged 45-65 years with alopecia areata. Some clones in this sample may be carry-over from other donors' samples.

This clonotype was counted ten times or more. This rearrangement joins TRBV4-2 to TRBJ1-1, with D hard to call. This CDR3 is built from 16 residues. CDR1 LGHNA and CDR2 YNFKEQ come from the germline V gene. V was cut by 0 bases and J by 1 base, with 12 bases left in between. In DNA form, the CDR3 reads TGTGCCAGCAGCCAAGAAGGAATCCGAGGGAACACTGAAGCTTTCTTT. This gives the protein CASSQEGIRGNTEAFF.

This clonotype appeared a few times. The chain employs TRBV7-9 and TRBJ2-5; 10 bases fit TRBD2. Germline assignment: CDR1 SEHNR and CDR2 FQNEAQ (reference sequence). CDR3 length: 15 residues. V was clipped by 3 bases and J by 5 bases; unmatched bases: 6. Here the CDR3 DNA reads TGTGCCAGCAGCTTTTTAGCGGGGGGCCGGGAGACCCAGTACTTC. Translation: CASSFLAGGRETQYF.

This rearrangement joins TRBV7-9 to TRBJ1-1; D is unresolved. CDR1 and CDR2 from the germline V gene are SEHNR and FQNEAQ (reference sequence). The germline V and J ends were trimmed by 4 bases and 13 bases, with 19 bases remaining between them. The CDR3 is made up of 13 amino acids. CDR3: CASSSDGSGVGFF. The CDR3 nucleotides read TGTGCCAGCAGCTCAGACGGGTCCGGAGTTGGTTTCTTT.

The chain has TRBV7-9 and TRBJ1-4, with D tentatively TRBD1 (6 bases). V gave up 4 bases and J gave up 8 bases, with 17 bases separating them. The CDR3 contains 15 residues. Germline loops: CDR1 SEHNR, CDR2 FQNEAQ (reference sequence). CDR3 residues: CASSSRTGNIEKLFF. The DNA of the CDR3 is TGTGCCAGCAGCTCTAGAACAGGGAATATCGAAAAACTGTTTTTT.

The chain carries TRBV3-1 and TRBJ2-3, with D hard to call. With 3 bases removed from V and 7 bases from J, the gap between germline ends came to 8 bases. The CDR3 is 12 residues long. CDR1 is LGHDT, CDR2 YNNKEL, per germline (reference sequence). CDR3 nucleotide sequence: TGTGCCAGCAGCCAGTCACGGAATACGCAGTATTTT. Its translation: CASSQSRNTQYF.

In its sample, this clonotype was seen many times. The chain has TRBV6-5 and TRBJ1-5; weak D call: TRBD1 (5 bases). V was shortened by 3 bases and J by 6 bases, with 9 bases between the two germline ends. CDR1 and CDR2 (germline): MNHEY, SVGAGI. This CDR3 has 13 residues. The CDR3 here is CASSYQGSQPQHF. CDR3 in DNA: TGTGCCAGCAGTTATCAGGGTAGTCAGCCCCAGCATTTT.

The rearrangement uses TRBV3-1 and TRBJ1-4; D is unresolved. V was clipped by 4 bases and J by 8 bases, with 17 bases between them. Germline loops: CDR1 LGHDT, CDR2 YNNKEL (reference sequence). The CDR3 is made up of 15 amino acids. In DNA form, the CDR3 reads TGTGCCAGCAGCCGCCATCTCGAGTTAGGGGAAAAACTGTTTTTT. This gives the protein CASSRHLELGEKLFF.

Ten or more counts support this clonotype. J is TRBJ2-5 and V is TRBV7-6, with D possibly TRBD2 on 5 matching bases. This CDR3 is built from 15 residues. V shed 1 base and J shed 1 base, with 10 bases lying between them. The germline V gene has CDR1 SGHVS and CDR2 FNYEAQ. In DNA, the CDR3 is TGTGCCAGCAGCTTAGTTGAAGCGGTCCAAGAGACCCAGTACTTC. Translation gives CASSLVEAVQETQYF. Variable domain in full (rest from reference TRBV7-6 and TRBJ2-5): GAGVSQSPRYKVTKRGQDVALRCDPISGHVSLYWYRQALGQGPEFLTYFNYEAQQDKSGLPNDRFSAERPEGSISTLTIQRTEQRDSAMYRCASSLVEAVQETQYFGPGTRLLVL.

This clonotype appeared many times. The J gene is TRBJ1-1, the V gene TRBV10-3, with D unclear. Germline-derived CDR1 and CDR2 are ENHRY and SYGVKD. The CDR3 has 13 amino acids. V was pared by 3 bases and J by 5 bases, with 10 bases between. The CDR3 nucleotides read TGTGCCATCAGTGACGGGGATATGACTGAAGCTTTCTTT. This sequence encodes CAISDGDMTEAFF.

This clonotype was detected many times. The J gene is TRBJ2-5, the V gene TRBV7-8, with a tentative D call TRBD2 (6 bases). The V end lost 3 bases, the J end lost 1 base, and 15 bases lay between the germline ends. The CDR3 sequence is 16 residues long. Per the germline V gene, CDR1 is SGHVS and CDR2 is FQNEAQ. For the CDR3, the DNA is TGTGCCAGCAGCTTGGGTTTCTTGCGGGGCCAAGAGACCCAGTACTTC. As protein: CASSLGFLRGQETQYF.

This clonotype was observed at least ten times. The V and J genes are TRBV7-2 and TRBJ1-2; possibly TRBD1 for D (5 bases). Germline V gene sequence: CDR1 SGHTA, CDR2 FQGNSA. V was pared by 3 bases and J by 4 bases, with 12 bases between. This CDR3 has 14 residues. The chain's CDR3 is CASSLSGSTYGYTF. CDR3 DNA sequence: TGTGCCAGCAGCTTGTCAGGGTCCACCTATGGCTACACCTTC.

This clonotype has only a few counts. The chain employs TRBV25-1 and TRBJ2-1, with 11 bases aligning to TRBD2. The CDR3 is made up of 14 amino acids. Looked up from germline, CDR1 is MGHDK and CDR2 is SYGVNS. The CDR3 is CVTQLAGAFNEQFF. The CDR3, as DNA: TGTGTCACACAACTAGCGGGGGCCTTCAATGAGCAGTTCTTC.

The chain has TRBV7-2 and TRBJ2-3; 7 bases agree with TRBD1. The CDR3 is 14 amino acids. Unmatched junction bases numbered 3, after V lost 5 bases and J lost 1 base. Germline assignment: CDR1 SGHTA and CDR2 FQGNSA. The CDR3 bases are TGTGCCAGCAGCCCCGGGACAGGCACAGATACGCAGTATTTT. The encoded protein is CASSPGTGTDTQYF. Variable domain in full (rest from reference TRBV7-2 and TRBJ2-3): GAGVSQSPSNKVTEKGKDVELRCDPISGHTALYWYRQSLGQGLEFLIYFQGNSAPDKSGLPSDRFSAERTGGSVSTLTIQRTQQEDSAVYLCASSPGTGTDTQYFGPGTRLTVL.

In its sample, this clonotype was seen a few times. CDR3 coding DNA: TGCAGTGCTAGAGAGGTGCGGACGTACAATGAGCAGTTCTTC. Protein product: CSAREVRTYNEQFF. The chain uses TRBV20-1 and TRBJ2-1; the D is unclear. The CDR3 consists of 14 residues. Germline CDR1 and CDR2: DFQATT and SNEGSKA (reference sequence). V lost 0 bases and J lost 4, with 10 bases in between.

The rearrangement links TRBV3-1 to TRBJ2-3; 9 nucleotides agree with TRBD2. CDR1 is LGHDT, CDR2 YNNKEL, per germline (reference sequence). CDR3 length equals 17 residues. The V and J ends lost 1 base and 1 base, in that order; junction bases with no gene match: 6. CDR3 amino acids: CASSQGYRLAGTDTQYF. The CDR3 coding sequence is TGTGCCAGCAGCCAAGGTTATCGACTAGCGGGCACAGATACGCAGTATTTT.

This clonotype occurred many times. The rearrangement uses TRBV20-1 and TRBJ2-7, with 7 bases identical to TRBD1. Germline V lookup: CDR1 DFQATT, CDR2 SNEGSKA (reference sequence). The CDR3 loop spans 13 amino acids. After removal of 1 base from V and 6 bases from J, the junction contained 6 bases not matched to a gene. The CDR3: CSARVRQGSEQYF. The CDR3 DNA reads as TGCAGTGCTAGAGTCCGACAGGGAAGCGAGCAGTACTTC.

V and J are TRBV6-2 or TRBV6-3 and TRBJ2-1; TRBD2 matches 14 bases. This CDR3 has 19 amino acids. Unmatched junction bases numbered 10, after V lost 2 bases and J lost 4 bases. Germline CDR1 MNHEY, CDR2 SVGEGT. DNA for the CDR3: TGTGCCAGCAGTTACCCCGGACTAGCGGGAGGTCTAAATTACAATGAGCAGTTCTTC. Translating gives CASSYPGLAGGLNYNEQFF.

This clonotype was observed a handful of times. CDR3 in DNA: TGTGCCAGCAGCGTAGACAGGAACACTGAAGCTTTCTTT. Translation: CASSVDRNTEAFF. The chain joins TRBV9 to TRBJ1-1; no definite D call. The V and J ends lost 0 bases and 1 base respectively, with 4 bases between them. The CDR3 loop spans 13 amino acids. Germline CDR1 is SGDLS and CDR2 is YYNGEE.